The sample holds many counts of the clone carrying this T cell receptor beta chain. As yet, its antigen is unknown. Indicated time point: newly diagnosed GD, antithyroid drugs for less than 3 months. Following extraction of RNA from PBMCs, that RNA was used to make the TCR library. This entry belongs to a study of regulatory T cells in long-lasting Graves disease. Regarding the study as a whole: Favored usage of TRBV28, TRBJ1-2 and TRBJ2-5 was recorded in persistent disease.

J was trimmed by 4 bases and V by 10 bases; bases with no gene match: 22. CDR3 size: 20 residues. Arm-PCR of CDR3 regions and iRepertoire HTBI primers were used to build TCR beta libraries. MiXCR was run by TCRdb on the multiplex PCR reads, yielding one entry per CDR3 protein. The table lists about 530,000 distinct CDR3 sequences, around 16% of them singletons. The same sample was also studied in work on T cells in Graves' hyperthyroidism and ophthalmopathy. That study adds: RT-PCR in the first round (using the HTBI primer set) targeted the TCR CDR3. Most thyroid clonotypes expanded above 0.001 were also detected in blood.

This TCR derives from a woman aged 40 to 65 with Graves disease. The V call is TRBV12-3 or TRBV12-4, the J call TRBJ2-2; 12 bases agree with TRBD2. The specimen comprised peripheral blood mononuclear cells (PBMCs), sampled at new diagnosis, from a patient treated with antithyroid drugs. The CDR3 nucleotides are TGTGCCACTTCCGATGGGCTAGCGGGGGGGCCGGGCTCGAGCACCGGGGAGCTGTTTTTT. This gives the protein CATSDGLAGGPGSSTGELFF.